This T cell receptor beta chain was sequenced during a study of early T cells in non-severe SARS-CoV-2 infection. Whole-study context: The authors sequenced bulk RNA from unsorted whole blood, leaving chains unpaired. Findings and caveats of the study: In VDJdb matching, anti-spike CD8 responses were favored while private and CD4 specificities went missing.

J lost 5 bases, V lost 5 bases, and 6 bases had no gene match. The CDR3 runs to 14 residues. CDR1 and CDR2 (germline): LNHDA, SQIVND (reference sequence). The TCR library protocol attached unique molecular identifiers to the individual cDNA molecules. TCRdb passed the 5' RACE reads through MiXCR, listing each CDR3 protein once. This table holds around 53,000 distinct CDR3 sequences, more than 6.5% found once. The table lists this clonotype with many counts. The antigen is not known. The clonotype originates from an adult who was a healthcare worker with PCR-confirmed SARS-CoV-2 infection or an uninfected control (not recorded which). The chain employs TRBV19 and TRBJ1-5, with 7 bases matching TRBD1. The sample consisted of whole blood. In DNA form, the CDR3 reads TGTGCCAGTAGTTACGGGACAGATTATCAGCCCCAGCATTTT. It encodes CASSYGTDYQPQHF.